The clone carrying this T cell receptor beta chain has ten or more counts. Its target is not known. This sample is drawn from a study of T cell repertoires in cytomegalovirus infection. For the study at large: Signatures in public TCR beta sequences pointed to both CMV infection and matching HLA type. The study's findings and limits: The cumulative frequency of public TCR beta families identified carriers of CMV plus the relevant HLA.

TCRdb independently ran MiXCR on the reads; one entry per CDR3 protein. Seen here are roughly 230,000 distinct CDR3 sequences, roughly 20% observed once, and the top ten hold 15% to 20%. The material sequenced was CD8+ T cells from PBMCs. The receptor comes from a human donor in good health (CMV status not recorded). Some clones in this sample may be carry-over from other donors' samples.

The CDR3 reads CASSLSYNEQFF. CDR3 in DNA: TGTGCCAGCAGCCTTAGCTACAATGAGCAGTTCTTC. The genes are TRBV12-3 or TRBV12-4 and TRBJ2-1; D not certain. This CDR3 is built from 12 residues. Trimming pared 6 bases from V and 3 bases from J, leaving 6 bases between.